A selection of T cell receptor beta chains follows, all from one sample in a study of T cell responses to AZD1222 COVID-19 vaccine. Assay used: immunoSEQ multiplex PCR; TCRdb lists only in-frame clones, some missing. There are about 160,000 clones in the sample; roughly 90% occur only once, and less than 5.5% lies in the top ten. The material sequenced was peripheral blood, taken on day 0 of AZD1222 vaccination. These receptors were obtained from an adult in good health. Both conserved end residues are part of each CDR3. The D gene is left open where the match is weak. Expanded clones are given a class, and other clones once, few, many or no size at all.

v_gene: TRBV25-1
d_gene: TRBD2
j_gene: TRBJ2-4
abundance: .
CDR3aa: CASSDAGGAKNIQYF
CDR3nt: TGTGCCAGCAGTGACGCGGGGGGAGCCAAAAACATTCAGTACTTC

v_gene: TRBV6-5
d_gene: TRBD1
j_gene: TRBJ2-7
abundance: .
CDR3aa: CASRDRGGVHEQYF
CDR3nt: TGTGCCAGCAGAGACAGGGGCGGCGTCCACGAGCAGTACTTC

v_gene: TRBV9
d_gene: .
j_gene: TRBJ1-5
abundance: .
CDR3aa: CASSVVGGDQPQHF
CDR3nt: TGTGCCAGCAGCGTAGTAGGGGGGGATCAGCCCCAGCATTTT

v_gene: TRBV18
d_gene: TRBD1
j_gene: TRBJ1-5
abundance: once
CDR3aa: CASSPDRGGNQPQHF
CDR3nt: TGTGCCAGCTCACCCGACAGGGGTGGAAATCAGCCCCAGCATTTT

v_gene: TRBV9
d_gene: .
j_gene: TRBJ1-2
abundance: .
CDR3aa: CARGPSIGYTF
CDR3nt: TGTGCCAGAGGACCCTCAATTGGCTACACCTTC

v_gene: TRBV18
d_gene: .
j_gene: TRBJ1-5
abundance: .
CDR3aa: CASSAGLTGNQPQHF
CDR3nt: TGTGCCAGCTCAGCGGGGCTCACGGGCAATCAGCCCCAGCATTTT

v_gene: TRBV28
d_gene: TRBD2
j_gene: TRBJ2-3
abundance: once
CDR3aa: CASRGGLAGGTDTQYF
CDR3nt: TGTGCCAGCAGGGGCGGACTAGCGGGAGGCACAGATACGCAGTATTTT

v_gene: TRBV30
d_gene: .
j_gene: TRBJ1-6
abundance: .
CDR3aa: CAWDLSRNSPLHF
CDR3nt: TGTGCCTGGGACCTAAGCCGTAATTCACCCCTCCACTTT

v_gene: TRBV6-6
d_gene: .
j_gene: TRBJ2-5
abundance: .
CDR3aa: CASAGAQETQYF
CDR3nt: TGTGCCAGCGCCGGGGCCCAAGAGACCCAGTACTTC

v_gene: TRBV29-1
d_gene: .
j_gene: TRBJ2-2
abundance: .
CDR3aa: CSVRMLQAATPGELFF
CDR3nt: TGCAGCGTTCGTATGTTACAGGCGGCTACCCCCGGGGAGCTGTTTTTT

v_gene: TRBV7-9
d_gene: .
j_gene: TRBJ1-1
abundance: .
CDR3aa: CASSSGENSWDTEAFF
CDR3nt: TGTGCCAGCAGCTCAGGAGAGAACTCCTGGGACACTGAAGCTTTCTTT

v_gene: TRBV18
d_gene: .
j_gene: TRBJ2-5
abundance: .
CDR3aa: CASSLQETQYF
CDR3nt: TGTGCCAGCTCCCTACAAGAGACCCAGTACTTC

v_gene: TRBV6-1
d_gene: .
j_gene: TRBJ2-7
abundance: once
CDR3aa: CASSEPPLAAPYEQYF
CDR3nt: TGTGCCAGCAGTGAACCCCCCTTAGCGGCCCCCTACGAGCAGTACTTC

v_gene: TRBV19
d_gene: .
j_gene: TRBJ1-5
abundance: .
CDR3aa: CASSDRDGYNQPQHF
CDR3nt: TGTGCCAGTAGTGACCGGGACGGCTACAATCAGCCCCAGCATTTT

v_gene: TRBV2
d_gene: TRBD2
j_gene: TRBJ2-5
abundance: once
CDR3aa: CASKDWGGPVETQYF
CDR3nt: TGTGCCAGCAAGGATTGGGGGGGTCCGGTAGAGACCCAGTACTTC

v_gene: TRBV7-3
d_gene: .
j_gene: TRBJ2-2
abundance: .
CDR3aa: CASSSNTGELFF
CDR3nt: TGTGCCAGCAGCTCTAACACCGGGGAGCTGTTTTTT

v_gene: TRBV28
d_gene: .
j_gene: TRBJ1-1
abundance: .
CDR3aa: CASRGTTGSADTEAFF
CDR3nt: TGTGCCAGCAGGGGGACCACAGGGTCGGCCGACACTGAAGCTTTCTTT

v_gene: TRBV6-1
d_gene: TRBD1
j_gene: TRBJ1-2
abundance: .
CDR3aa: CASSGRTSTGGYGYTF
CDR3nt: TGTGCCAGCAGTGGCCGGACCTCGACAGGGGGTTATGGCTACACCTTC

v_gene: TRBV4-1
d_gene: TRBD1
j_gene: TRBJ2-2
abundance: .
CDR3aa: CASSQDLTGAGAGELFF
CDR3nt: TGCGCCAGCAGCCAAGATTTAACAGGGGCCGGGGCCGGGGAGCTGTTTTTT

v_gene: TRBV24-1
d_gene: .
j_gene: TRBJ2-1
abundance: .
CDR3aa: CATSDLNPRDEQFF
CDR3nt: TGTGCCACCAGTGATTTGAACCCCAGGGATGAGCAGTTCTTC

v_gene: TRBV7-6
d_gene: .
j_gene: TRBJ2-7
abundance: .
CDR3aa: CASSLGSAARGYEQYF
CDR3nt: TGTGCCAGCAGCTTAGGGTCGGCTGCTCGGGGGTACGAGCAGTACTTC

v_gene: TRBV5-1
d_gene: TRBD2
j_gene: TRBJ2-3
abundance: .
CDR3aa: CASSVGLAGVDTQYF
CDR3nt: TGCGCCAGCAGCGTAGGACTAGCGGGAGTAGATACGCAGTATTTT

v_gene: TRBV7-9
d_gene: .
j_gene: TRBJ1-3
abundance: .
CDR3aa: CASSLGGSGNTIYF
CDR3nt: TGTGCCAGCAGCTTAGGGGGTTCTGGAAACACCATATATTTT

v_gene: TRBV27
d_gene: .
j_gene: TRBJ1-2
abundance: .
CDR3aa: CASTYLGSGDRGYTF
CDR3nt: TGTGCCAGCACCTACCTCGGGTCAGGGGATCGTGGCTACACCTTC

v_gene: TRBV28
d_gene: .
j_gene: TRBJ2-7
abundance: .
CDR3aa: CASSSIYEQYF
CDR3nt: TGTGCCAGCAGTTCCATTTACGAGCAGTACTTC

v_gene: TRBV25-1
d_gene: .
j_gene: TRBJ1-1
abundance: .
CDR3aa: CASSAGGPNTEAFF
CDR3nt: TGTGCCAGCAGTGCCGGAGGGCCGAACACTGAAGCTTTCTTT

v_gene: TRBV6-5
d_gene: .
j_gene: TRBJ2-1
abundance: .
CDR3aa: CASSIDRQPYNEQFF
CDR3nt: TGTGCCAGCAGCATCGACAGACAACCCTACAATGAGCAGTTCTTC

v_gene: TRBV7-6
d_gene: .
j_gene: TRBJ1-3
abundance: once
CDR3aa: CASSQTALKANTIYF
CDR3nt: TGTGCCAGCAGCCAGACCGCTCTCAAGGCGAACACCATATATTTT

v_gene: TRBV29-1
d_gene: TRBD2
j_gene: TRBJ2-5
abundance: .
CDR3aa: CSVLPGLAGYQETQYF
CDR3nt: TGCAGCGTTTTACCGGGACTAGCGGGCTACCAAGAGACCCAGTACTTC

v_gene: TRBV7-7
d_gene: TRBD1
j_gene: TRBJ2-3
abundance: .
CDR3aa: CASSRGQGSTDTQYF
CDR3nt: TGTGCTAGCAGCCGGGGACAGGGAAGCACAGATACGCAGTATTTT

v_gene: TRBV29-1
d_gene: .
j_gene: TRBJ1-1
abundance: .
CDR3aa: CSVVAPTEAFF
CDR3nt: TGCAGCGTGGTTGCGCCCACTGAAGCTTTCTTT

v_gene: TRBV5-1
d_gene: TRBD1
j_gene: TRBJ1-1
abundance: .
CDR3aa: CASSLRGQENTEAFF
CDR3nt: TGCGCCAGCAGCTTGCGAGGACAGGAGAACACTGAAGCTTTCTTT

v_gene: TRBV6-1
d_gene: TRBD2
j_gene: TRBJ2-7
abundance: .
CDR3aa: CASSERHPASGSSYEQYF
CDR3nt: TGTGCCAGCAGTGAAAGGCACCCTGCTAGCGGGAGCTCCTACGAGCAGTACTTC

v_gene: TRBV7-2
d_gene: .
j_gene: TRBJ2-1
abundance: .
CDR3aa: CAGSLRGSLYNEQFF
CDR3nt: TGTGCCGGCAGCCTGCGGGGTTCCCTCTACAATGAGCAGTTCTTC

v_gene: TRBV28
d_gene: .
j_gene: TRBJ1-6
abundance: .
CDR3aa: CASRSPTGYNSPLHF
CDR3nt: TGTGCCAGCCGATCTCCAACAGGGTATAATTCACCCCTCCACTTT

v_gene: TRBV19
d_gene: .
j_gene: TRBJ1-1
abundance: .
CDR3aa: CASSIAGRGNTEAFF
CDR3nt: TGTGCCAGTAGTATAGCTGGCAGGGGGAACACTGAAGCTTTCTTT

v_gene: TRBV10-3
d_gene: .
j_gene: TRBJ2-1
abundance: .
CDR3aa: CAISGLGNYNEQFF
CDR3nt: TGTGCCATCAGTGGTTTGGGTAACTACAATGAGCAGTTCTTC

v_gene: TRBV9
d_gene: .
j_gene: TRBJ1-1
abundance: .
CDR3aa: CASSAGQTNTEAFF
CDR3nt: TGTGCCAGCAGCGCAGGACAGACGAACACTGAAGCTTTCTTT

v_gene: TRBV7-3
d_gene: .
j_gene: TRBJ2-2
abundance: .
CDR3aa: CASSLVSVAGELFF
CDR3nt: TGTGCCAGCAGCTTAGTCTCTGTCGCCGGGGAGCTGTTTTTT

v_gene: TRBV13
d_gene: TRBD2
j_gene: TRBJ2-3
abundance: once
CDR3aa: CASSKSGSLTDTQYF
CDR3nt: TGTGCCAGCAGCAAAAGCGGGAGCCTCACAGATACGCAGTATTTT

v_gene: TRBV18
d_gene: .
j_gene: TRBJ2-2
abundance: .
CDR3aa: CATDTGELFF
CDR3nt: TGTGCCACCGACACCGGGGAGCTGTTTTTT

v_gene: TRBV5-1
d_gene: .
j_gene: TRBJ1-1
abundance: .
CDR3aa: CASSASTVTEAFF
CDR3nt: TGCGCCAGCAGCGCCTCGACAGTCACTGAAGCTTTCTTT

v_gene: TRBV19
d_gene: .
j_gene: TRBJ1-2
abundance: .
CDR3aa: CASSQTRNYGYTF
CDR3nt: TGTGCCAGTAGTCAGACAAGAAACTATGGCTACACCTTC

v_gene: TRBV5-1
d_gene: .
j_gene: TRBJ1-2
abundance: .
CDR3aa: CASRSEGAYYGYTF
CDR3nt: TGCGCCAGCCGCTCTGAGGGCGCCTACTATGGCTACACCTTC

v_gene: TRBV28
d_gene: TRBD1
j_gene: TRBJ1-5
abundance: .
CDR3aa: CASFPEGQTNQPQHF
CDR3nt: TGTGCCAGCTTTCCCGAGGGACAGACGAATCAGCCCCAGCATTTT

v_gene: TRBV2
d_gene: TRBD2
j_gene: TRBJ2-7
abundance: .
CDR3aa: CASTSLGASGSYEQYF
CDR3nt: TGTGCCAGCACCTCCCTCGGGGCTAGCGGGAGCTACGAGCAGTACTTC

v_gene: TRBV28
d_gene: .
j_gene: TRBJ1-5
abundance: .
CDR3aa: CASSPTGSGNQPQHF
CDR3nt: TGTGCCAGCAGCCCTACAGGGTCAGGTAATCAGCCCCAGCATTTT